These 21 T cell receptor beta chains originate from one sample sequenced in a study of immune evolution from preneoplasia to lung adenocarcinoma. Clones were read by immunoSEQ multiplex PCR, and TCRdb kept only the in-frame ones, dropping some. The sample has approximately 6,600 clones; 85% are singletons. Sequencing input: FFPE invasive lung adenocarcinoma tissue. The receptors were gathered from a person between 45 and 75 years old with lung adenocarcinoma.

This sequence joins TRBV30 and TRBJ2-2, with unresolved D. The CDR3 runs to 16 residues. V was shortened by 2 bases and J by 4 bases, with 17 bases between the two germline ends. Germline lookup yields CDR1 GTSNPN and CDR2 SVGIG (reference sequence). CDR3 nucleotides: TGTGCCTGGAGTTCGGAGACCGATTTGAGCACCGGGGAGCTGTTTTTT. This translates into CAWSSETDLSTGELFF.

This clone turned up a few times. The J gene is TRBJ1-2, the V gene TRBV19; 8 bases are a match to TRBD1. Germline CDR1 LNHDA, CDR2 SQIVND (reference sequence). The CDR3 runs 15 residues. The V segment lost 5 bases and the J segment 0 bases; nucleotides outside the gene matches: 5. The CDR3 bases are TGTGCCAGTAGTCCCGGGACAGGACCTAACTATGGCTACACCTTC. This encodes CASSPGTGPNYGYTF.

V and J are TRBV4-2 and TRBJ2-7, with 7 bases matching TRBD1. V lost 3 bases, J lost 4 bases, and 6 bases stayed unmatched. CDR3 length: 14 amino acids. Germline lookup yields CDR1 LGHNA and CDR2 YNFKEQ. In DNA form, the CDR3 reads TGTGCCAGCAGCCAGGGACAGCAATTATACGAGCAGTACTTC. This encodes CASSQGQQLYEQYF.

V usage is TRBV10-3 and J usage is TRBJ2-7, with D perhaps matching TRBD1 (6 bases). This CDR3 is 11 amino acids long. Trimming stripped 6 bases from V and 7 bases from J, with 10 bases between. Germline V gives CDR1 ENHRY, CDR2 SYGVKD. The CDR3 reads CAISLGTEQYF. The CDR3 nucleotides read TGTGCCATCAGCCTCGGGACAGAGCAGTACTTC.

The V call is TRBV6-5, the J call TRBJ2-2; TRBD1 agrees at 7 bases. The V segment lost 6 bases and the J segment 5 bases; nucleotides outside the gene matches: 6. The CDR3 has 14 residues. Germline V lookup: CDR1 MNHEY, CDR2 SVGAGI. The CDR3 loop is CASRWDSWTGELFF. In DNA form, the CDR3 reads TGTGCCAGCAGGTGGGACAGTTGGACCGGGGAGCTGTTTTTT.

The V gene is TRBV14, the J gene TRBJ2-7; D gene unclear. CDR3 size: 11 residues. From germline, CDR1 is SGHDN and CDR2 FVKESK. Trimming left V 1 base short and J 7 bases short, with 5 bases between. Written as DNA, the CDR3 is TGTGCCAGCAGCCAAGGGGGTGAGCAGTACTTC. Protein sequence: CASSQGGEQYF.

The chain carries TRBV30 and TRBJ1-1; D not certain. The CDR3 runs 13 residues. The V and J ends lost 2 bases and 0 bases respectively, with 7 bases between them. CDR1 and CDR2 (germline): GTSNPN, SVGIG (reference sequence). The CDR3 DNA sequence: TGTGCCTGGAGTCCGGGGTTGAACACTGAAGCTTTCTTT. Translated, it gives CAWSPGLNTEAFF.

This rearrangement joins TRBV9 to TRBJ2-2; 8 bases map to TRBD2. Germline V gene lookup returns CDR1 SGDLS and CDR2 YYNGEE. This CDR3 spans 16 amino acids. V shed 1 base and J 7 bases; nucleotides not matched to a gene: 9. This CDR3 is CASSVLGAGVIGELFF. CDR3 nucleotide sequence: TGTGCCAGCAGCGTACTAGGAGCGGGAGTGATCGGGGAGCTGTTTTTT. Full variable domain (outside the CDR3, taken from reference TRBV9 and TRBJ2-2): DSGVTQTPKHLITATGQRVTLRCSPRSGDLSVYWYQQSLDQGLQFLIQYYNGEERAKGNILERFSAQQFPDLHSELNLSSLELGDSALYFCASSVLGAGVIGELFFGEGSRLTVL.

This clone came up a few times. The gene calls are TRBV21-1 and TRBJ2-1; the table names TRBD2, a call not compared with the DNA. TRBV21-1 is marked as a pseudogene. This CDR3 has 16 amino acids. As DNA, the CDR3 is TGTGCCAGCAGCAAACTGACTAGAGGGGTGGACAATGAGCAGTTCTTC. It specifies CASSKLTRGVDNEQFF.

The genes are TRBV5-1 and TRBJ2-1; 11 bases align to TRBD2. V dropped 3 bases and J dropped 0; count of bases not matched to a gene: 11. The CDR3 is made up of 19 amino acids. In germline, CDR1 is SGHRS, CDR2 YFSETQ. CDR3 DNA sequence: TGCGCCAGCAGCTCGATCGGGACTAGCGGAACAAGCTCCTACAATGAGCAGTTCTTC. Its translation is CASSSIGTSGTSSYNEQFF.

V usage is TRBV29-1 and J usage is TRBJ1-2; 7 bases agree with TRBD1. The trim removed 2 bases at V and 8 bases at J, leaving 11 bases unmatched. The CDR3 contains 14 residues. The germline V gene has CDR1 SQVTM and CDR2 ANQGSEA. In DNA, the CDR3 is TGCAGCGTTGAAAGCACCACAGGGGTCTTGGGCTACACCTTC. It codes for CSVESTTGVLGYTF.

This sequence joins TRBV15 and TRBJ2-3; 9 bases match TRBD1. Per germline, CDR1 LNHNV and CDR2 YYDKDF (reference sequence). The CDR3 has 16 amino acids. The J segment lost 3 bases and the V segment lost 5 bases, leaving 9 bases of the junction unmatched. The chain's CDR3 is CATSEKTGGGTDTQYF. CDR3 nucleotide sequence: TGTGCCACCAGCGAAAAGACAGGGGGGGGGACAGATACGCAGTATTTT.

This clone was observed a few times. V is TRBV27 and J is TRBJ2-2; no reliable D call. The V gene's germline CDR1 is MNHEY and CDR2 SMNVEV (reference sequence). Trimming stripped 5 bases from V and 0 bases from J, with 16 bases between. CDR3 length: 17 residues. CDR3 sequence: CASSLTYRIANTGELFF. In DNA, the CDR3 is TGTGCCAGCAGTCTCACGTACAGAATCGCGAACACCGGGGAGCTGTTTTTT.

The rearrangement uses TRBV30 and TRBJ2-5; D perhaps matches TRBD1 (6 bases). Per germline, CDR1 GTSNPN and CDR2 SVGIG (reference sequence). The CDR3 runs 13 residues. Between the trimmed V and J ends, which lost 5 bases and 5 bases, there was a span of 15 bases. The CDR3 region is CAWREQGVETQYF. CDR3 DNA: TGTGCCTGGCGTGAACAGGGAGTCGAGACCCAGTACTTC.

V and J are TRBV4-1 and TRBJ2-3, with TRBD1 matching 10 bases. This CDR3 contains 16 residues. Losses at the gene ends were 1 base for V and 6 bases for J; bases not matched to a gene: 7. Germline V CDR1 and CDR2: MGHRA, YSYEKL. The CDR3 DNA follows: TGCGCCAGCAGCCAAGCCCGGGACAGGGGCTCGGATACGCAGTATTTT. Protein product: CASSQARDRGSDTQYF.

V is TRBV11-2 and J is TRBJ2-7, with 13 bases that match TRBD2. This CDR3 is 16 amino acids long. The V and J ends lost 5 bases and 2 bases, in that order; junction bases with no gene match: 6. In germline, CDR1 is SGHAT, CDR2 FQNNGV. CDR3 sequence reads: CASSKGLAGVAYEQYF. For the CDR3, the DNA is TGTGCCAGCAGCAAAGGACTAGCGGGAGTCGCCTACGAGCAGTACTTC.

This clone has a handful of counts. The J gene is TRBJ2-5, the V gene TRBV2; weak D call: TRBD2 (6 bases). The V end lost 2 bases, the J end lost 7 bases, and 11 bases lay between the germline ends. CDR1 and CDR2 from the germline V gene are SNHLY and FYNNEI. The CDR3 is 13 residues long. The CDR3 loop reads CASSENPGGTQYF. In nucleotides, the CDR3 is TGTGCCAGCAGTGAAAATCCCGGGGGGACCCAGTACTTC.

The rearrangement uses TRBV11-2 and TRBJ2-2; unclear D gene. Germline V gives CDR1 SGHAT, CDR2 FQNNGV. The V and J ends lost 7 bases and 1 base respectively, with 4 bases between them. The CDR3 is made up of 12 amino acids. The CDR3 nucleotides are TGTGCCAGCAAACAGAACACCGGGGAGCTGTTTTTT. The encoded protein is CASKQNTGELFF.

V usage is TRBV7-3 and J usage is TRBJ2-7, with TRBD2 identical over 9 bases. The germline gives CDR1 SGHTA, CDR2 FQGTGA. This CDR3 comprises 13 residues. The V gene end was trimmed by 5 bases and the J gene end by 5 bases; junction bases not matched to a gene: 4. The CDR3, as DNA: TGTGCCAGCAGCCCCAGCGGGAGGAACGAGCAGTACTTC. It is translated as CASSPSGRNEQYF.

The chain recombines TRBV28 with TRBJ2-1, with 11 positions matching TRBD2. V lost 6 bases and J lost 3; bases outside the gene matches: 7. The length of the CDR3 is 16 residues. In germline, CDR1 is MDHEN, CDR2 SYDVKM. Written as DNA, the CDR3 is TGTGCCAGCAGGGTGGGACTAGCGGAGGGCTACAATGAGCAGTTCTTC. Its translation is CASRVGLAEGYNEQFF.

The CDR3 spells CASSLEQGATEAFF. The CDR3 coding sequence is TGCGCCAGCAGCTTGGAACAGGGGGCGACTGAAGCTTTCTTT. This sequence joins TRBV5-1 and TRBJ1-1, with TRBD1 identical over 9 bases. The length of the CDR3 is 14 residues. Germline V gene data show CDR1 as SGHRS and CDR2 as YFSETQ. V trimming: 0 bases; J trimming: 5 bases; junction bases outside the gene matches: 2.